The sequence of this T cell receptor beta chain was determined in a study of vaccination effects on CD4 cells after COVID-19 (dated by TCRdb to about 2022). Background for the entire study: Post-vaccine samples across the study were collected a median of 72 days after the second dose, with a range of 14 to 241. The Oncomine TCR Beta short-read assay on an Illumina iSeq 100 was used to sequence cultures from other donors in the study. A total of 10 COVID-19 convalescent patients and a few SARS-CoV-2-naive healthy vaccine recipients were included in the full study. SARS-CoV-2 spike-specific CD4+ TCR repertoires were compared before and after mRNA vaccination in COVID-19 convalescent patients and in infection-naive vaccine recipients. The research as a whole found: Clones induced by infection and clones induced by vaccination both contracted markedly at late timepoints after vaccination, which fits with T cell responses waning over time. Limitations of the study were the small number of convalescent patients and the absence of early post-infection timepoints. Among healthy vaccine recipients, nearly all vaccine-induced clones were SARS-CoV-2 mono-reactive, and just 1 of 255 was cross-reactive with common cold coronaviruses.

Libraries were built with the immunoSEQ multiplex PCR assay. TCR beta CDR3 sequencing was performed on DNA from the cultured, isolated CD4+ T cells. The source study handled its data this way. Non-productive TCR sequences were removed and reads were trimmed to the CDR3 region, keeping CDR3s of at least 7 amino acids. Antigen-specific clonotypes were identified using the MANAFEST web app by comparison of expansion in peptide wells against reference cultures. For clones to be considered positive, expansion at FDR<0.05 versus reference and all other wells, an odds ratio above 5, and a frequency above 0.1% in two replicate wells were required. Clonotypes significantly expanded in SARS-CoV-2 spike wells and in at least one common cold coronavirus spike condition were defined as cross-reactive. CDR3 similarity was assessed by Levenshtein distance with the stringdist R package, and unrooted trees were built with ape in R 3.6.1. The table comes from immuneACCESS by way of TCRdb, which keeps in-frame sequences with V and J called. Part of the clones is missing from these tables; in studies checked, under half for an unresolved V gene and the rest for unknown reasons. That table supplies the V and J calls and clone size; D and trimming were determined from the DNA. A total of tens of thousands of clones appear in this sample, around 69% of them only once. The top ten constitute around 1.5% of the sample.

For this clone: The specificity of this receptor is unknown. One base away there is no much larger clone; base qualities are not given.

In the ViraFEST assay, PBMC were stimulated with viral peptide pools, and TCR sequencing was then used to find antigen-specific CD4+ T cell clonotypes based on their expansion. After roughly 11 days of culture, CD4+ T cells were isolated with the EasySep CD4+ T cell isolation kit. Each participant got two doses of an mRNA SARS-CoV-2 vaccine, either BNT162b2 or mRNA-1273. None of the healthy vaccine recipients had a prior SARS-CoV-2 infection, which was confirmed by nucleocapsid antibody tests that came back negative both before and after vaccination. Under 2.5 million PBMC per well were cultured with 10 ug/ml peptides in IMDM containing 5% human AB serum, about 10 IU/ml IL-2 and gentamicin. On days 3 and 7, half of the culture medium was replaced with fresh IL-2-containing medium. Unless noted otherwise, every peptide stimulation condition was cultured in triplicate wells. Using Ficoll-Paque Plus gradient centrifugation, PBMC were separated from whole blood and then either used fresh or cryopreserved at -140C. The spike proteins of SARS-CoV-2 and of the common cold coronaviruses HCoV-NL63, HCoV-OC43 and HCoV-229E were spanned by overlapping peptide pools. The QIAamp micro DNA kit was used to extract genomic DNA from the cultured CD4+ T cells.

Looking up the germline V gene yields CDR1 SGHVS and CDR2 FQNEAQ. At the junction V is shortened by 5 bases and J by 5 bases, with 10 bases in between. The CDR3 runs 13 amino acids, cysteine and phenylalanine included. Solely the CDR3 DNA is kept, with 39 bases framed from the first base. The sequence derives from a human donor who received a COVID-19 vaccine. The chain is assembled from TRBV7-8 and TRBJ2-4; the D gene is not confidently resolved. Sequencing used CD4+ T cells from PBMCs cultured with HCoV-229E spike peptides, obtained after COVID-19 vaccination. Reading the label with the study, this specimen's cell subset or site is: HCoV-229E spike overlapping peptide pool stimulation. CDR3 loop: CASSVDGQNIQYF. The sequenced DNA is TGTGCCAGCAGCGTGGACGGCCAAAACATTCAGTACTTC.